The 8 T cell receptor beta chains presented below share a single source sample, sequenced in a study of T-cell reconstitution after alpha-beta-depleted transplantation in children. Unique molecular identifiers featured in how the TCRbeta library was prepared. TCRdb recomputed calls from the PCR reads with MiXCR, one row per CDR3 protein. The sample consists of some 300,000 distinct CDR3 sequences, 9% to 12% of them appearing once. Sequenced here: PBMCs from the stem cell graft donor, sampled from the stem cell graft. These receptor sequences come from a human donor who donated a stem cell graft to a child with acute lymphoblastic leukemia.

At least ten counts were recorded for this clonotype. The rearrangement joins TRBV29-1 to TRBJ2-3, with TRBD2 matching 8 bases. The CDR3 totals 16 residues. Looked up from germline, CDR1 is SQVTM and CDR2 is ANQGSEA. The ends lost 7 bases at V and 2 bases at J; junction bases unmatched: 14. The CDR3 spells CSADRPTSGLTDTQYF. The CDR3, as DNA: TGCAGCGCAGACCGCCCAACTAGCGGCCTCACAGATACGCAGTATTTT.

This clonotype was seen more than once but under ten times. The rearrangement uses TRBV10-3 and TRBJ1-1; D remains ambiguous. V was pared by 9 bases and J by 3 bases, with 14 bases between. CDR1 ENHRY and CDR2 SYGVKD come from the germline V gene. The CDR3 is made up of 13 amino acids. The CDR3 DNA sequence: TGTGCCATTAAGGAGCCCCAGGACACTGAAGCTTTCTTT. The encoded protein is CAIKEPQDTEAFF.

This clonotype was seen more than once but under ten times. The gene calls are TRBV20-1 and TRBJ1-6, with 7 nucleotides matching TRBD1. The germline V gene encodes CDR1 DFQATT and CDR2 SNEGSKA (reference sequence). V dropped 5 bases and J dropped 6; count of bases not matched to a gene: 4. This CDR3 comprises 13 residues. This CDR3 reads CSAGGTANSPLHF. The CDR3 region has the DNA TGCAGTGCTGGGGGGACAGCTAATTCACCCCTCCACTTT.

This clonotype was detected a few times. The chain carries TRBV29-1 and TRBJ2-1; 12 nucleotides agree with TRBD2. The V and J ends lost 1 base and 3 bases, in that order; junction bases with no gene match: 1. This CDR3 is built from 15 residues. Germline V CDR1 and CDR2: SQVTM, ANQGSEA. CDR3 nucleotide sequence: TGCAGCGTTGAAGGGACTAGCGGGGACTACAATGAGCAGTTCTTC. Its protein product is CSVEGTSGDYNEQFF.

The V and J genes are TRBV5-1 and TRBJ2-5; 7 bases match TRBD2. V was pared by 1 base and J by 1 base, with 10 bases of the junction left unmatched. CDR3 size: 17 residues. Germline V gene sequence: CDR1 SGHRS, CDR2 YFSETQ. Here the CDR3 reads CASSLLGGDPRQETQYF. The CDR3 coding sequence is TGCGCCAGCAGCTTGCTGGGGGGGGACCCTCGCCAAGAGACCCAGTACTTC. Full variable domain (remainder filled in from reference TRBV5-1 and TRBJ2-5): KAGVTQTPRYLIKTRGQQVTLSCSPISGHRSVSWYQQTPGQGLQFLFEYFSETQRNKGNFPGRFSGRQFSNSRSEMNVSTLELGDSALYLCASSLLGGDPRQETQYFGPGTRLLVL.

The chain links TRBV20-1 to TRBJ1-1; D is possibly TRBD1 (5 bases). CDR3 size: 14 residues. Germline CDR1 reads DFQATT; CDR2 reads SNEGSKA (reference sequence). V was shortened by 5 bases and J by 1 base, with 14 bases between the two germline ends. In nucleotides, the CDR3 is TGCAGTGCTTTTAGGGACCGCCAGAACACTGAAGCTTTCTTT. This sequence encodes CSAFRDRQNTEAFF.

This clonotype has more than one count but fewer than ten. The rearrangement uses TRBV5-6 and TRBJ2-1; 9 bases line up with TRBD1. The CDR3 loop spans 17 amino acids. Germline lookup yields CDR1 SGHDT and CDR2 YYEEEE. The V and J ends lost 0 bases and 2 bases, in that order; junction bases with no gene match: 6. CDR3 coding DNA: TGTGCCAGCAGCTTGGACAGGGGGACAGGGCCCTACAATGAGCAGTTCTTC. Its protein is CASSLDRGTGPYNEQFF.

The CDR3 protein is CASSVDSTGGREQFF. The DNA for the CDR3 is TGTGCCAGCAGCGTAGACTCTACGGGAGGGCGAGAGCAGTTCTTC. The rearrangement joins TRBV7-2 to TRBJ2-1; 8 nucleotides align to TRBD2. The trim removed 5 bases at V and 10 bases at J, leaving 13 bases unmatched. CDR1 SGHTA and CDR2 FQGNSA come from the germline V gene. CDR3 length: 15 residues. Full variable domain (missing parts from reference TRBV7-2 and TRBJ2-1): GAGVSQSPSNKVTEKGKDVELRCDPISGHTALYWYRQSLGQGLEFLIYFQGNSAPDKSGLPSDRFSAERTGGSVSTLTIQRTQQEDSAVYLCASSVDSTGGREQFFGPGTRLTVL.